These T cell receptor beta chains were read from a single sample in a study of PD-1 blockade in classical Hodgkin lymphoma. Clones were sequenced by immunoSEQ multiplex PCR, and TCRdb holds only the in-frame ones, with some missing. The table shows nearly 25,000 clones, with under 75% occurring only once. Sequencing was performed on peripheral blood mononuclear cells (PBMCs), taken before the fourth cycle of nivolumab. All receptors derive from a human donor with classical Hodgkin lymphoma. CDR3s include the opening cysteine and the closing phenylalanine or tryptophan. A D gene is named only where the DNA matches it firmly. A row's size may be missing; if present it is once, few, many or a size class.

D: .
size: once
V: TRBV6-6
J: TRBJ2-2
DNA: TGTGCCAGCAGTTACAGTACAGCGAACACCGGGGAGCTGTTTTTT
CDR3: CASSYSTANTGELFF

D: TRBD1
size: few
V: TRBV5-1
J: TRBJ1-6
DNA: TGCGCCAGCAGCTTGGGACAGGGTAATTCACCCCTCCACTTT
CDR3: CASSLGQGNSPLHF

D: TRBD1
size: .
V: TRBV11-3
J: TRBJ1-1
DNA: TGTGCCAGCTCCACAGGGGCAGGGACTGCTTTCTTT
CDR3: CASSTGAGTAFF

D: TRBD2
size: few
V: TRBV11-2
J: TRBJ2-5
DNA: TGTGCCAGCAGCCCTCGGACTAGCCAGACCCAGTACTTC
CDR3: CASSPRTSQTQYF

D: .
size: once
V: TRBV4-1
J: TRBJ2-5
DNA: TGCGCCAGCAGCCAAAGGACCCTCCCTGGGGAAGAGACCCAGTACTTC
CDR3: CASSQRTLPGEETQYF

D: .
size: .
V: TRBV5-1
J: TRBJ1-3
DNA: TGCGCCAGCAGCCATGGGACACCCTCTGGAAACACCATATATTTT
CDR3: CASSHGTPSGNTIYF

D: .
size: few
V: TRBV2
J: TRBJ1-1
DNA: TGTGCCAGCAGTGAGCAGGATTGGGAAGCTTTCTTT
CDR3: CASSEQDWEAFF

D: .
size: .
V: TRBV2
J: TRBJ1-5
DNA: TGTGCCAGTCAAGGACAGAGCAATCAGCCCCAGCATTTT
CDR3: CASQGQSNQPQHF

D: TRBD1
size: .
V: TRBV5-1
J: TRBJ2-5
DNA: TGCGCCAGCAGCTTAGGGACAGGCCGAGGAGAGACCCAGTACTTC
CDR3: CASSLGTGRGETQYF

D: TRBD1
size: few
V: TRBV18
J: TRBJ1-4
DNA: TGTGCCAGCTCACGGGACAGGACAAATGAAAAACTGTTTTTT
CDR3: CASSRDRTNEKLFF

D: .
size: few
V: TRBV6-5
J: TRBJ2-2
DNA: TGTGCCAGCAGTTATCGGGCAGTCAATTGGGAGCTGTTTTTT
CDR3: CASSYRAVNWELFF

D: .
size: .
V: TRBV19
J: TRBJ1-2
DNA: TGTGCCAGTAGTATAGATTCACGGCAAACATATGGCTACACCTTC
CDR3: CASSIDSRQTYGYTF

D: TRBD2
size: .
V: TRBV6-5
J: TRBJ2-1
DNA: TGTGCCAGCAGTTTCACAAGCGGGGGGTACAATGAGCAGTTCTTC
CDR3: CASSFTSGGYNEQFF

D: .
size: few
V: TRBV10-3
J: TRBJ2-3
DNA: TGTGCCATCAGCGTCGACGGAGATACGCAGTATTTT
CDR3: CAISVDGDTQYF

D: TRBD1
size: .
V: TRBV19
J: TRBJ2-7
DNA: TGTGCCAGCGACAGGGGCCCCTACGAGCAGTACTTC
CDR3: CASDRGPYEQYF

D: .
size: .
V: TRBV6-1
J: TRBJ1-1
DNA: TGTGCCAGCACGCGAGGGGTAGAAGCTTTCTTT
CDR3: CASTRGVEAFF

D: TRBD2
size: .
V: TRBV7-2
J: TRBJ2-5
DNA: TGTGCCAGCAGCTTAAGCGCGACTAGCGGCCAAGAGACCCAGTACTTC
CDR3: CASSLSATSGQETQYF

D: .
size: medium-sized
V: TRBV6-1
J: TRBJ2-6
DNA: TGTGCCAGCAGTTTCTCTCAGGGGGCCAACGTCCTGACTTTC
CDR3: CASSFSQGANVLTF

D: .
size: .
V: TRBV7-9
J: TRBJ2-1
DNA: TGCGCCAGCAGCCAAGAAATAGGGTTGGACAATGAGCAGTTCTTC
CDR3: CASSQEIGLDNEQFF

D: .
size: medium-sized
V: TRBV28
J: TRBJ1-4
DNA: TGTGCCAGCAGTTTATTAGGGAACAGAGACGAAAAACTGTTTTTT
CDR3: CASSLLGNRDEKLFF

D: .
size: .
V: TRBV19
J: TRBJ2-7
DNA: TGTGCCAGTGGGGACGGAGCCTACGAGCAGTACTTC
CDR3: CASGDGAYEQYF

D: TRBD1
size: .
V: TRBV28
J: TRBJ2-2
DNA: TGTGCCAGCAGTCTAGGACAGGCGGGGAACACCGGGGAGCTGTTTTTT
CDR3: CASSLGQAGNTGELFF

D: .
size: .
V: TRBV5-6
J: TRBJ2-7
DNA: TGTGCCAGCAGCTTGGGGAGGGGGCCAGGCTACGAGCAGTACTTC
CDR3: CASSLGRGPGYEQYF

D: .
size: .
V: TRBV6-5
J: TRBJ2-5
DNA: TGTGCCAGCAGCTCGGGACTGACCCAGTACTTC
CDR3: CASSSGLTQYF

D: TRBD1
size: .
V: TRBV2
J: TRBJ1-1
DNA: TGTGCCAGCAGGCCGACAGGGACCACTGAAGCTTTCTTT
CDR3: CASRPTGTTEAFF

D: TRBD1
size: .
V: TRBV7-2
J: TRBJ2-1
DNA: TGTGCCAGCAGCCGACGACAGGGGACGAGGAATGAGCAGTTCTTC
CDR3: CASSRRQGTRNEQFF

D: .
size: few
V: TRBV5-6
J: TRBJ1-2
DNA: TGTGCCAGCAGCTTGGGTGGACGGAAATATGGCTACACCTTC
CDR3: CASSLGGRKYGYTF

D: TRBD2
size: .
V: TRBV7-2
J: TRBJ2-1
DNA: TGTGCCAGCAGCTTATCTAGCGGGAGGGATGAGCAGTTCTTC
CDR3: CASSLSSGRDEQFF

D: .
size: .
V: TRBV28
J: TRBJ1-6
DNA: TGTGCCAGCAGTTTGAGTAGGGGGGGATCACCCCTCCACTTT
CDR3: CASSLSRGGSPLHF

D: .
size: .
V: TRBV11-2
J: TRBJ1-6
DNA: TGTGCCAGCAGCTTCTTGCGGAATAATTCACCCCTCCACTTT
CDR3: CASSFLRNNSPLHF

D: TRBD1
size: .
V: TRBV6-6
J: TRBJ1-6
DNA: TGTGCCAGCAGTTACGAGGGACAGGCGAATTCACCCCTCCACTTT
CDR3: CASSYEGQANSPLHF

D: .
size: .
V: TRBV29-1
J: TRBJ1-4
DNA: TGCAGCGTTCTAAGGCCCCACGGAACTAATGAAAAACTGTTTTTT
CDR3: CSVLRPHGTNEKLFF

D: .
size: .
V: TRBV27
J: TRBJ2-7
DNA: TGTGCCAGCAGTTTCCGTTCCCGACTAAACGAGCAGTACTTC
CDR3: CASSFRSRLNEQYF

D: .
size: few
V: TRBV29-1
J: TRBJ1-1
DNA: TGCAGCGCCCCGGGACCCCGGGGGTCTGAAGCTTTCTTT
CDR3: CSAPGPRGSEAFF

D: .
size: .
V: TRBV7-2
J: TRBJ1-6
DNA: TGTGCCAGCAGCTTAGAGGGACGGCGGCGTAATTCACCCCTCCACTTT
CDR3: CASSLEGRRRNSPLHF

D: TRBD1
size: .
V: TRBV9
J: TRBJ2-1
DNA: TGTGCCAGCAGCGGAGGGACAGTCTCCTACAATGAGCAGTTCTTC
CDR3: CASSGGTVSYNEQFF

D: TRBD1
size: .
V: TRBV5-5
J: TRBJ1-1
DNA: TGTGCCAGCAGCGCCCCCGGGACAGGGGTCATGGGAGCTTTCTTT
CDR3: CASSAPGTGVMGAFF

D: .
size: .
V: TRBV15
J: TRBJ1-2
DNA: TGTGCCACCAACCCGGGTCGAGGGCCGGGTGGCTACACCTTC
CDR3: CATNPGRGPGGYTF

D: TRBD1
size: .
V: TRBV19
J: TRBJ2-1
DNA: TGTGCCAGTAGTTCCGGGACAGGGGGCACCTACAATGAGCAGTTCTTC
CDR3: CASSSGTGGTYNEQFF

D: .
size: .
V: TRBV4-2
J: TRBJ2-7
DNA: TGTGCCAGCAGCCAAGAGGGTCGGGCTCACCGAGGTGAGCAGTACTTC
CDR3: CASSQEGRAHRGEQYF

D: .
size: .
V: TRBV7-2
J: TRBJ1-3
DNA: TGTGCCAGCAGCTTAGTCAGGGCCCGGCCGGGGGATGGAAACACCATATATTTT
CDR3: CASSLVRARPGDGNTIYF

D: .
size: .
V: TRBV6-5
J: TRBJ1-4
DNA: TGTGCCAGCAGTTACGGGGCAGCCAATAATGAAAAACTGTTTTTT
CDR3: CASSYGAANNEKLFF

D: .
size: .
V: TRBV6-4
J: TRBJ1-3
DNA: TGTGCCAGCAGTTACTCATCGAGCTCTGGAAACACCATATATTTT
CDR3: CASSYSSSSGNTIYF

D: .
size: .
V: TRBV2
J: TRBJ1-1
DNA: TGTGCCAGCAGTTTCCTCGAGAACACTGAAGCTTTCTTT
CDR3: CASSFLENTEAFF

D: TRBD1
size: .
V: TRBV7-9
J: TRBJ2-5
DNA: TGTGCCATTCACAGGGGAGAGACCCAGTACTTC
CDR3: CAIHRGETQYF

D: .
size: .
V: TRBV7-9
J: TRBJ2-3
DNA: TGTGCCAGCAGCTTAGGCATGGGTACAGATACGCAGTATTTT
CDR3: CASSLGMGTDTQYF

D: .
size: few
V: TRBV9
J: TRBJ2-1
DNA: TGTGCCAGCAGCCCCCCGAACAGGGAGGCATCTAGGGAGCAGTTCTTC
CDR3: CASSPPNREASREQFF

D: TRBD1
size: .
V: TRBV5-1
J: TRBJ1-3
DNA: TGCGCCAGCAGCTTGGAGGGACAGTCTTCCGGAAACACCATATATTTT
CDR3: CASSLEGQSSGNTIYF

D: TRBD2
size: .
V: TRBV28
J: TRBJ2-1
DNA: TGTGCCAGCAGTACTAGCGGGGGCTCCACCTACAATGAGCAGTTCTTC
CDR3: CASSTSGGSTYNEQFF

D: TRBD1
size: few
V: TRBV18
J: TRBJ1-1
DNA: TGTGCCAGCTCACCACGGGACAGCTACACTGAAGCTTTCTTT
CDR3: CASSPRDSYTEAFF

D: .
size: .
V: TRBV15
J: TRBJ2-7
DNA: TGTGCCACCAGCAGAGGCCGTGAGCCCTACTACGAGCAGTACTTC
CDR3: CATSRGREPYYEQYF

D: TRBD2
size: .
V: TRBV4-1
J: TRBJ2-3
DNA: TGCGCCAGCACCATTAACGCGATAGCGGGGGCAGATACGCAGTATTTT
CDR3: CASTINAIAGADTQYF

D: .
size: .
V: TRBV11-2
J: TRBJ2-3
DNA: TGTGCCAGCAGCTTCCAGGGGGGAGGAGATACGCAGTATTTT
CDR3: CASSFQGGGDTQYF

D: TRBD1
size: .
V: TRBV5-4
J: TRBJ2-3
DNA: TGTGCCAGCAGCGGTGGACAGGGGCGTTTTGATACGCAGTATTTT
CDR3: CASSGGQGRFDTQYF

D: .
size: .
V: TRBV29-1
J: TRBJ1-2
DNA: TGCAGCGTTGTCAGCACCGCCAATCGCTACACCTTC
CDR3: CSVVSTANRYTF

D: .
size: .
V: TRBV19
J: TRBJ2-5
DNA: TGTGCCAGTAGCTTGGGTGGGGGTTCAAGGACCCAGTACTTC
CDR3: CASSLGGGSRTQYF